This paragraph reports one TCR beta chain. This entry is derived from a study of blood T cell repertoires in COVID-19. For the study at large: Donors in the United States, Italy and Spain gave samples during acute or convalescent COVID-19. T cells, B-cell-depleted T cells, or PBMCs provided the cDNA or gDNA that served as material.

As handled by the study authors: Reference gene primers were amplified, and this amplification served to estimate nucleated cell counts. Sequencing used immunoSEQ multiplex PCR; TCRdb keeps in-frame clones, though not all of them. D and trimming come from the DNA, and the V and J calls and clone size come from that table. This repertoire shows about 190,000 clones, more than 75% found once; its top ten account for approximately 6%. Trimming removed 0 bases from V and 6 bases from J, with 3 bases in between. From germline, CDR1 is SGHAT and CDR2 FQNNGV. The CDR3 runs 12 residues. The V call is TRBV11-2, the J call TRBJ1-3; D is unclear. The source is a man aged 40-50 years with active or convalescent COVID-19. Sequencing was performed on peripheral blood. CDR3 sequence (DNA): TGTGCCAGCAGCTTAGATCAAAACACCATATATTTT. This gives the protein CASSLDQNTIYF.